The 32 T cell receptor beta chains below come from one sample, sequenced in a study of T cells in localized non-small cell lung cancer. Profiling relied on immunoSEQ multiplex PCR, and the TCRdb table lists in-frame clones only, not all of them. The data show around 22,000 clones, around 88% seen once. The sample consisted of peripheral blood mononuclear cells, taken before any cancer treatment. The source of these receptors is a woman between 35 and 70 years old with stage III lung adenocarcinoma.

CDR3 in DNA: TGTGCCAGCAGTGAGGGGATGGGGCTCCAAGAGACCCAGTACTTC. Translated, it gives CASSEGMGLQETQYF. The chain combines TRBV2 with TRBJ2-5; a possible D gene is TRBD1 (5 bases). CDR1 is SNHLY and CDR2 is FYNNEI in the germline V gene. This CDR3 is built from 15 residues. With 3 bases removed from V and 1 base from J, the gap between germline ends came to 12 bases.

J is TRBJ1-1 and V is TRBV2; possibly TRBD1 for D (5 bases). Trimming removed 5 bases at V and 4 bases at J, with 8 bases between. This CDR3 spans 12 amino acids. CDR1 and CDR2 (germline): SNHLY, FYNNEI. In DNA, the CDR3 is TGTGCCAGCAGTACCGGGACCACTGAAGCTTTCTTT. Encoded protein: CASSTGTTEAFF. Full variable domain (missing parts from reference TRBV2 and TRBJ1-1): EPEVTQTPSHQVTQMGQEVILRCVPISNHLYFYWYRQILGQKVEFLVSFYNNEISEKSEIFDDQFSVERPDGSNFTLKIRSTKLEDSAMYFCASSTGTTEAFFGQGTRLTVV.

This CDR3 reads CARSLATTTWEQYF. The CDR3 DNA reads as TGTGCCAGAAGCTTGGCTACTACGACTTGGGAGCAGTACTTC. The genes are TRBV5-3 and TRBJ2-7; D call uncertain. TRBV5-3 is noted as an ORF with a role that remains uncertain. CDR3 size: 14 residues. V was trimmed by 0 bases and J by 7 bases, leaving 14 bases between them.

The rearrangement joins TRBV5-4 to TRBJ2-5; a possible D gene is TRBD2 (6 bases). Germline V lookup: CDR1 SGHNT, CDR2 YYREEE (reference sequence). Trimming removed 1 base at V and 4 bases at J, with 11 bases between. The CDR3 length is 14 residues. CDR3 in DNA: TGTGCCAGCAGCTTGAAACTAGCAGGAGAGACCCAGTACTTC. Residues: CASSLKLAGETQYF.

V is TRBV2 and J is TRBJ2-6; D is tentatively TRBD1 or TRBD2 (5 bases each). The CDR3 totals 14 residues. The V gene lost 10 bases and the J gene lost 1 base, with 11 bases spanning the gap. Per germline, CDR1 SNHLY and CDR2 FYNNEI. The CDR3: CAKTGLSGANVLTF. The CDR3 DNA is TGTGCCAAAACAGGACTTTCTGGGGCCAACGTCCTGACTTTC.

The CDR3 sequence: CASSAGLGADYEQYF. The CDR3 DNA follows: TGTGCCAGCAGTGCCGGGCTGGGAGCCGACTACGAGCAGTACTTC. The genes are TRBV28 and TRBJ2-7; perhaps TRBD2 as D (5 bases). The CDR3 covers 15 residues. The V end lost 5 bases, the J end lost 3 bases, and 17 bases lay between the germline ends. From germline, CDR1 is MDHEN and CDR2 SYDVKM.

The chain joins TRBV4-3 to TRBJ1-1, with D tentatively TRBD1 (5 bases). Trimming left V 0 bases short and J 7 bases short, with 12 bases between. The CDR3 length is 14 residues. The V gene's germline CDR1 is LGHNA and CDR2 YSLEER. Here the CDR3 DNA reads TGCGCCAGCAGCCAAGAGGGGGGGGGACTTGAAGCTTTCTTT. Translated: CASSQEGGGLEAFF.

The chain employs TRBV6-5 and TRBJ1-5; the match to TRBD1 covers 7 bases. Germline CDR1 and CDR2: MNHEY and SVGAGI. V lost 6 bases to trimming and J lost 4 bases; unmatched junction nucleotides: 3. The CDR3 has 13 amino acids. Here the CDR3 DNA reads TGTGCCAGCAGCCAACAGGGGAATCAGCCCCAGCATTTT. It codes for CASSQQGNQPQHF.

This clone has just a few counts. The DNA for the CDR3 is TGTGCCAGCAGCAGGGACGGAGGAAGAAATCAGCCCCAGCATTTT. This encodes CASSRDGGRNQPQHF. This sequence joins TRBV9 and TRBJ1-5, with a possible D match to TRBD1 (5 bases). The germline V gene encodes CDR1 SGDLS and CDR2 YYNGEE. The CDR3 spans 15 residues. V was cut by 4 bases and J by 4 bases, with 15 bases left in between.

The rearrangement joins TRBV19 to TRBJ1-1, with D unresolved. The CDR3 is 15 residues long. The germline gives CDR1 LNHDA, CDR2 SQIVND (reference sequence). Trimming shortened V by 6 bases and J by 4 bases, and 18 bases separated the two germline ends. The CDR3 DNA is TGTGCCAGTAGCTCACCCAGGACTAAGGGCACTGAAGCTTTCTTT. This codes for CASSSPRTKGTEAFF.

The chain employs TRBV4-1 and TRBJ2-1; 7 nucleotides match TRBD2. The CDR3 is 16 amino acids. Germline V gives CDR1 MGHRA, CDR2 YSYEKL. V gave up 1 base and J gave up 2 bases; unmatched junction bases: 5. The CDR3 here is CASSQGPSGTYNEQFF. In DNA form, the CDR3 reads TGCGCCAGCAGCCAAGGCCCCAGCGGGACCTACAATGAGCAGTTCTTC.

The chain uses TRBV7-3 and TRBJ1-2; D is uncertain. Germline V gene data show CDR1 as SGHTA and CDR2 as FQGTGA. CDR3 length equals 15 residues. The ends were cut back, 5 bases at V and 2 bases at J, with 15 bases in the middle. The CDR3 sequence is CASSPTRFSNYGYTF. CDR3 nucleotides: TGTGCCAGCAGCCCAACTCGGTTTTCCAACTATGGCTACACCTTC.

This chain links TRBV5-1 with TRBJ1-2, with 7 nucleotides matching TRBD1. CDR1 is SGHRS and CDR2 is YFSETQ in the germline V gene. The CDR3 spans 15 residues. The V gene end was trimmed by 5 bases and the J gene end by 7 bases; junction bases not matched to a gene: 14. The CDR3 reads CASRGQGEEAPGYTF. The CDR3 nucleotides are TGCGCCAGCAGGGGGCAGGGGGAAGAAGCTCCTGGCTACACCTTC.

This sequence joins TRBV18 and TRBJ1-1; 9 bases match TRBD1. Looked up from germline, CDR1 is KGHSH and CDR2 is LQKENI. The V segment lost 1 base and the J segment 8 bases; nucleotides outside the gene matches: 2. This CDR3 has 13 amino acids. CDR3 DNA: TGTGCCAGCTCACCACTGGACAGGGGAGAAGCTTTCTTT. This codes for CASSPLDRGEAFF.

The chain joins TRBV11-2 to TRBJ1-3; D gene unclear. The V gene's germline CDR1 is SGHAT and CDR2 FQNNGV. V shed 2 bases and J shed 0 bases, with 5 bases lying between them. The CDR3 extends over 14 amino acids. Here the CDR3 DNA reads TGTGCCAGCAGCTTATGGAGCTCTGGAAACACCATATATTTT. Amino acids: CASSLWSSGNTIYF.

This chain links TRBV10-2 with TRBJ2-5; D remains unclear. This CDR3 has 16 residues. V lost 6 bases to trimming and J lost 0 bases, with 17 bases between them. Germline V gene data show CDR1 as WSHSY and CDR2 as SAAADI. The CDR3 loop is CASSVPTTTYQETQYF. The CDR3 DNA follows: TGCGCCAGCAGCGTGCCCACGACCACGTACCAAGAGACCCAGTACTTC.

The chain carries TRBV4-2 and TRBJ1-1; D might be TRBD1 (5 bases). CDR1 LGHNA and CDR2 YNFKEQ come from the germline V gene. The CDR3 length is 15 residues. The V and J ends lost 1 base and 5 bases respectively, with 14 bases between them. CDR3 in amino acids: CASSQGGGGRTEAFF. CDR3 sequence (DNA): TGTGCCAGCAGCCAAGGGGGCGGGGGACGGACTGAAGCTTTCTTT.

This clone was observed once. The J gene is TRBJ2-7, the V gene TRBV4-1, with D possibly TRBD2 on 5 matching bases. Trimming stripped 2 bases from V and 2 bases from J, with 16 bases between. There are 16 residues in the CDR3. The germline CDR1 and CDR2 sequences are MGHRA and YSYEKL. CDR3 DNA: TGCGCCAGCAGCCAACACGGGCCCCTCGGGGCCTACGAGCAGTACTTC. Translation gives CASSQHGPLGAYEQYF.

The rearrangement joins TRBV4-3 to TRBJ2-7, with D maybe TRBD1 (5 bases). The V gene's germline CDR1 is LGHNA and CDR2 YSLEER. V lost 1 base and J 1 base, leaving 8 bases between the germline ends. This CDR3 comprises 14 residues. CDR3 residues: CASSQGRGSYEQYF. CDR3 coding DNA: TGCGCCAGCAGCCAAGGAAGGGGATCCTACGAGCAGTACTTC.

In its sample, this clone was seen a few times. The V call is TRBV28, the J call TRBJ1-5; 8 nucleotides line up with TRBD1. Germline V lookup: CDR1 MDHEN, CDR2 SYDVKM. The CDR3 length is 15 residues. The junction had 7 bases not matched to a gene; V was cut back by 5 bases and J by 4 bases. The CDR3 protein is CASSPRTGPNQPQHF. CDR3 sequence (DNA): TGTGCCAGCAGTCCCCGGACAGGGCCAAATCAGCCCCAGCATTTT.

This sequence joins TRBV30 and TRBJ2-3; 8 nucleotides align to TRBD1. This CDR3 spans 14 amino acids. V shed 5 bases and J 3 bases; nucleotides not matched to a gene: 7. Germline V gene sequence: CDR1 GTSNPN, CDR2 SVGIG (reference sequence). As DNA, the CDR3 is TGTGCCTGGGGGACAGGACTTATGACAGATACGCAGTATTTT. Its protein is CAWGTGLMTDTQYF. The full variable domain, its missing parts supplied by reference TRBV30 and TRBJ2-3, is SQTIHQWPATLVQPVGSPLSLECTVEGTSNPNLYWYRQAAGRGLQLLFYSVGIGQISSEVPQNLSASRPQDRQFILSSKKLLLSDSGFYLCAWGTGLMTDTQYFGPGTRLTVL.

The chain has TRBV19 and TRBJ2-1; 10 bases match TRBD2. Trimming cost V 7 bases and J 7 bases; bases outside gene matches: 28. Germline V gene data show CDR1 as LNHDA and CDR2 as SQIVND (reference sequence). This CDR3 is 21 amino acids long. The CDR3 spells CASTLGRTLTSGTPTGNEQFF. Written as DNA, the CDR3 is TGTGCCAGTACTCTAGGCCGGACCTTAACTAGCGGGACCCCTACGGGAAATGAGCAGTTCTTC. Full variable domain (missing parts from reference TRBV19 and TRBJ2-1): DGGITQSPKYLFRKEGQNVTLSCEQNLNHDAMYWYRQDPGQGLRLIYYSQIVNDFQKGDIAEGYSVSREKKESFPLTVTSAQKNPTAFYLCASTLGRTLTSGTPTGNEQFFGPGTRLTVL.

V gene TRBV5-6 combines with J gene TRBJ1-2, with D unresolved. This CDR3 has 14 residues. V was pared by 4 bases and J by 1 base, with 11 bases between. In germline, CDR1 is SGHDT, CDR2 YYEEEE. The CDR3, as DNA: TGTGCCAGCAGCATGGTGTCAGTTAACTATGGCTACACCTTC. This sequence encodes CASSMVSVNYGYTF. Together with reference TRBV5-6 and TRBJ1-2, the CDR3 gives the full variable domain: DAGVTQSPTHLIKTRGQQVTLRCSPKSGHDTVSWYQQALGQGPQFIFQYYEEEERQRGNFPDRFSGHQFPNYSSELNVNALLLGDSALYLCASSMVSVNYGYTFGSGTRLTVV.

The genes are TRBV7-2 and TRBJ1-2; 7 bases line up with TRBD1. V lost 3 bases, J lost 8 bases, and 6 bases stayed unmatched. The CDR3 is 13 amino acids. Germline CDR1 and CDR2: SGHTA and FQGNSA. The CDR3 bases are TGTGCCAGCAGCTTTCAGGGGGTTAAGGGCTACACCTTC. Translating gives CASSFQGVKGYTF.

This sequence joins TRBV5-4 and TRBJ2-2, with D perhaps being TRBD1 or TRBD2 (5 bases each). V was pared by 5 bases and J by 4 bases, with 12 bases between. Germline lookup yields CDR1 SGHNT and CDR2 YYREEE (reference sequence). The CDR3 is 14 amino acids. CDR3 in amino acids: CASRPTRGTGELFF. Written as DNA, the CDR3 is TGTGCCAGCAGGCCCACGAGGGGCACCGGGGAGCTGTTTTTT.

The chain links TRBV4-3 to TRBJ2-2, with D uncertain. The V end was cut by 3 bases, the J end by 6 bases, with 14 bases between. This CDR3 contains 15 residues. CDR1 is LGHNA and CDR2 is YSLEER in the germline V gene. The CDR3: CASSQDLPGSGELFF. CDR3 nucleotides: TGCGCCAGCAGCCAGGATCTTCCCGGTTCCGGGGAGCTGTTTTTT.

This chain links TRBV25-1 with TRBJ1-3; D is ambiguous. Per the germline V gene, CDR1 is MGHDK and CDR2 is SYGVNS. CDR3 length: 14 residues. The ends were cut back, 5 bases at V and 3 bases at J, with 11 bases in the middle. The CDR3 here is CASSRDSIGNTIYF. CDR3 in DNA: TGTGCCAGCAGTCGGGATTCGATTGGAAACACCATATATTTT.

The chain links TRBV9 to TRBJ1-4, with no clear D. CDR3 size: 15 residues. Germline V lookup: CDR1 SGDLS, CDR2 YYNGEE. V was trimmed by 4 bases and J by 8 bases, leaving 18 bases between them. CDR3 residues: CASSLNSQSTEKLFF. The DNA for the CDR3 is TGTGCCAGCAGCCTTAACTCGCAATCCACCGAAAAACTGTTTTTT.

The rearrangement joins TRBV5-1 to TRBJ1-5, with 7 bases matching TRBD1. The V and J ends lost 4 bases and 3 bases, in that order; junction bases with no gene match: 10. The CDR3 covers 16 residues. From germline, CDR1 is SGHRS and CDR2 YFSETQ. CDR3 bases: TGCGCCAGCAGCGACGGCAGGGGGGATTACAATCAGCCCCAGCATTTT. It specifies CASSDGRGDYNQPQHF.

This sequence joins TRBV2 and TRBJ2-3; 9 positions match TRBD2. The CDR3 length is 15 residues. Germline V gene sequence: CDR1 SNHLY, CDR2 FYNNEI. The V gene end was trimmed by 8 bases and the J gene end by 2 bases; junction bases not matched to a gene: 8. The CDR3 sequence: CASLRLAENTDTQYF. Here the CDR3 DNA reads TGTGCCAGCTTACGACTAGCGGAGAACACAGATACGCAGTATTTT.

This clone came up a few times. The genes are TRBV7-6 and TRBJ2-5; D might be TRBD1 (5 bases). The CDR3 totals 16 residues. V was cut by 4 bases and J by 3 bases, with 18 bases left in between. CDR1 and CDR2 from the germline V gene are SGHVS and FNYEAQ. The CDR3 bases are TGTGCCAGCAGCTCCCCTGGAGAAGGGGCCGAAGAGACCCAGTACTTC. Encoded protein: CASSSPGEGAEETQYF.

The CDR3 DNA is TGCGCCAGCAGCTTGGGAGGACGGGACAGGGTTGGCTACACCTTC. Amino acid sequence: CASSLGGRDRVGYTF. This rearrangement joins TRBV5-1 to TRBJ1-2; TRBD1 matches at 9 bases. CDR1 is SGHRS and CDR2 is YFSETQ in the germline V gene. V dropped 0 bases and J dropped 7; count of bases not matched to a gene: 7. The CDR3 covers 15 residues.